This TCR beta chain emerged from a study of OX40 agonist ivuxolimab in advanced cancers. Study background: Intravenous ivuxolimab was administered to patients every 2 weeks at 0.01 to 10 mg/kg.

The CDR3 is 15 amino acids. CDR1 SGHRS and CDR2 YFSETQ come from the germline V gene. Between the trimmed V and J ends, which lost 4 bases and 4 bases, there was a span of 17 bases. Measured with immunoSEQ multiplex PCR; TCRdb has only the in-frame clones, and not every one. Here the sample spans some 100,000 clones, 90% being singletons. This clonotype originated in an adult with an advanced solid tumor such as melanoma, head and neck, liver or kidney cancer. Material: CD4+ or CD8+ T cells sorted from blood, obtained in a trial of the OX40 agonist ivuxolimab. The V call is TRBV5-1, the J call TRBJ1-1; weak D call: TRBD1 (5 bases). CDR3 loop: CASSDQPEGITEAFF. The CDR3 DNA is TGCGCCAGCAGCGATCAGCCCGAGGGGATCACTGAAGCTTTCTTT.